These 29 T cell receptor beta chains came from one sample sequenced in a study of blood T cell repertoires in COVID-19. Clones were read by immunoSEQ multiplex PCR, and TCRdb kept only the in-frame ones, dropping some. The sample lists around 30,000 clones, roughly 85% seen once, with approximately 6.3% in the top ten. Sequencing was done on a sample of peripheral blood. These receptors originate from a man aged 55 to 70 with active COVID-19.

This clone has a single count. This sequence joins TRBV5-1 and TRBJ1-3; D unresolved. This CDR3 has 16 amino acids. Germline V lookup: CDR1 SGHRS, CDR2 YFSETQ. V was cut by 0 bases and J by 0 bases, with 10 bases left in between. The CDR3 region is CASSLGGVSSGNTIYF. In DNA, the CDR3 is TGCGCCAGCAGCTTGGGCGGGGTGAGCTCTGGAAACACCATATATTTT.

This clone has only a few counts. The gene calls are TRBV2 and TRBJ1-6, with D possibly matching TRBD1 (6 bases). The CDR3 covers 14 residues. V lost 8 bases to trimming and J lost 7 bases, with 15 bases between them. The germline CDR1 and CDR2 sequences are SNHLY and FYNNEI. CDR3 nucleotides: TGTGCCAGCGGGGGCCAAAAACTCAATTCACCCCTCCACTTT. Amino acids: CASGGQKLNSPLHF.

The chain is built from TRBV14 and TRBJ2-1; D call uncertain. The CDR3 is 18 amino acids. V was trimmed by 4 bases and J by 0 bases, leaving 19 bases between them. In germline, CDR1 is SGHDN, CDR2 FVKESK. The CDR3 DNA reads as TGTGCCAGCAGCCCGCGGTTACTGACGGTTAGCTCCTACAATGAGCAGTTCTTC. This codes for CASSPRLLTVSSYNEQFF.

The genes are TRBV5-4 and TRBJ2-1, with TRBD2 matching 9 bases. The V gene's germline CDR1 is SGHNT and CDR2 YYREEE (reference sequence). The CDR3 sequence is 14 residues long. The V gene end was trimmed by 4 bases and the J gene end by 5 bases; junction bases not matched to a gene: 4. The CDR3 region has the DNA TGTGCCAGCAGCCGAGCGGGAGGTCACAATGAGCAGTTCTTC. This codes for CASSRAGGHNEQFF.

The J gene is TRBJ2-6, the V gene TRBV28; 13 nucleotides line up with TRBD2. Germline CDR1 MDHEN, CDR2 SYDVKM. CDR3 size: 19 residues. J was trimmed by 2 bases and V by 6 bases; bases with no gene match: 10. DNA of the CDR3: TGTGCCAGCAGCCTTTCCGCGGGGACTAGCGGGGCTGGGGCCAACGTCCTGACTTTC. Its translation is CASSLSAGTSGAGANVLTF.

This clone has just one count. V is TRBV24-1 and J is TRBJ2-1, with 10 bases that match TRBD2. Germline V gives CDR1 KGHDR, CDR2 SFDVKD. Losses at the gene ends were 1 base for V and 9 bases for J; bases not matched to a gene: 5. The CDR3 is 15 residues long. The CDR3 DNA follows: TGTGCCACCAGTGATTTCGCTAGCGGGAGTGCTGAGCAGTTCTTC. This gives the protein CATSDFASGSAEQFF.

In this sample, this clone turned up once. The DNA for the CDR3 is TGTGCCAGCAGCTTGGATACTAGCGGGAGAGCGGAGCAGTTCTTC. As protein: CASSLDTSGRAEQFF. The chain couples TRBV5-4 to TRBJ2-1, with 11 bases that match TRBD2. The germline gives CDR1 SGHNT, CDR2 YYREEE (reference sequence). With V trimmed by 0 bases and J by 10 bases, 6 bases remained unmatched. The CDR3 runs to 15 residues.

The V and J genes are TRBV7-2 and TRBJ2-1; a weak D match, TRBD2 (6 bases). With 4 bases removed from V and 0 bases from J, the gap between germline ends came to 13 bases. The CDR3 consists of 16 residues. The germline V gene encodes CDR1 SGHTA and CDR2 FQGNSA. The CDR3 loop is CASSSQPSDSYNEQFF. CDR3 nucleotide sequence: TGTGCCAGCAGCTCACAACCTAGCGACTCCTACAATGAGCAGTTCTTC.

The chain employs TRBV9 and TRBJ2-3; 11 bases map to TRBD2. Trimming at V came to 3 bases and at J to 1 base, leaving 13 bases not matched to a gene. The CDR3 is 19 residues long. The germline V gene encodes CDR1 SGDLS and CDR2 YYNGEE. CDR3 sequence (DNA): TGTGCCAGCAGCGCGTGGGGGCTAGCGGGAGGTTTGGGCACAGATACGCAGTATTTT. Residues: CASSAWGLAGGLGTDTQYF.

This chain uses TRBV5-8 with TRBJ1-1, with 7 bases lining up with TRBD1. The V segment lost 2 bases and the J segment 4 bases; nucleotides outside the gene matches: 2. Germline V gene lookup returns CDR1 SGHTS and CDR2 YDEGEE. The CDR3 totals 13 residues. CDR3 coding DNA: TGTGCCAGCAGCTTCGACAGGGTCACTGAAGCTTTCTTT. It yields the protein CASSFDRVTEAFF.

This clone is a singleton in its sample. CDR3 protein: CASRDGGRISYNEQFF. CDR3 DNA sequence: TGTGCCAGCAGGGATGGGGGGAGGATCTCCTACAATGAGCAGTTCTTC. V is TRBV25-1 and J is TRBJ2-1; TRBD2 is a possible D gene (6 bases). The CDR3 sequence is 16 residues long. Trimming removed 6 bases at V and 0 bases at J, with 15 bases between. Germline CDR1 and CDR2: MGHDK and SYGVNS.

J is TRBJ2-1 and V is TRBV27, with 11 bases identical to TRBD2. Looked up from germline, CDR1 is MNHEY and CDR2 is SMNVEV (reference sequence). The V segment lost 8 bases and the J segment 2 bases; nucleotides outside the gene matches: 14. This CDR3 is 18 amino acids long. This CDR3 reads CASGPGLAGGVTYNEQFF. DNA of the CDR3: TGTGCCAGCGGACCCGGGCTAGCGGGAGGTGTCACCTACAATGAGCAGTTCTTC.

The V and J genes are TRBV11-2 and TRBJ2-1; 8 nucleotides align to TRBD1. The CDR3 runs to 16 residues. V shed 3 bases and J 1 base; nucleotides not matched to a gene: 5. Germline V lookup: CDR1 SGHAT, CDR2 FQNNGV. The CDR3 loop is CASSFTTGGSYNEQFF. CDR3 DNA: TGTGCCAGCAGCTTTACCACAGGGGGGTCCTACAATGAGCAGTTCTTC.

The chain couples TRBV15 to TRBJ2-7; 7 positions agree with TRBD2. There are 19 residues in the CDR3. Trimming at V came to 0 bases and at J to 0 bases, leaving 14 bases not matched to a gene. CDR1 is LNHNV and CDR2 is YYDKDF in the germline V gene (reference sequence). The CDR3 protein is CATSRDLKFGGGPSYEQYF. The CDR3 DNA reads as TGTGCCACCAGCAGAGATCTGAAATTCGGGGGAGGGCCCTCCTACGAGCAGTACTTC.

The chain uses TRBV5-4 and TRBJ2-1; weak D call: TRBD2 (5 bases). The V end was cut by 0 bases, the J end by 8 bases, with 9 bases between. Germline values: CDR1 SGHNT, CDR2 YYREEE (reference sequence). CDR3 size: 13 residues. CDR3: CASSLGLAYEQFF. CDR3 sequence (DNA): TGTGCCAGCAGCTTGGGCCTAGCTTATGAGCAGTTCTTC.

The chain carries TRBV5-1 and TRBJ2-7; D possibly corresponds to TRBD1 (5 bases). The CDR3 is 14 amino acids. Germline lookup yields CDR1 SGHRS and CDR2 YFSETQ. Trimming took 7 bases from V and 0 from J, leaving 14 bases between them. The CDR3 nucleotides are TGCGCCAGCTGTACAGGCTCCAGCTCCTACGAGCAGTACTTC. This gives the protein CASCTGSSSYEQYF.

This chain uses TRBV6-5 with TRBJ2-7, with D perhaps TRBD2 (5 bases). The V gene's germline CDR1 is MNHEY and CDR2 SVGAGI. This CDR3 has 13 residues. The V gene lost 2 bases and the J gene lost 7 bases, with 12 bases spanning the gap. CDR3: CASSYSRGREQYF. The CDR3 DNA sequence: TGTGCCAGCAGTTACAGTCGGGGAAGGGAGCAGTACTTC.

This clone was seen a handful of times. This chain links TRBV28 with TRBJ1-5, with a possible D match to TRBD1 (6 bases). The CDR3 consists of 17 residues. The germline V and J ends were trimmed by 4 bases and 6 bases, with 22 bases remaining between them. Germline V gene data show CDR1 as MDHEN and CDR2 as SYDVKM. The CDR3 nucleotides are TGTGCCAGCAGTTCGCCCGGAACAGGGCCCACCGGTCAGCCCCAGCATTTT. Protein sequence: CASSSPGTGPTGQPQHF.

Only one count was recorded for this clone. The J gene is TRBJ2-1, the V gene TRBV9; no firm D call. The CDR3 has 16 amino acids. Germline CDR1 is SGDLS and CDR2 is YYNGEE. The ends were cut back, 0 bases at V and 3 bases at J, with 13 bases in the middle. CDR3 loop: CASSVEGGYNYNEQFF. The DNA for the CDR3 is TGTGCCAGCAGCGTAGAAGGCGGATACAACTACAATGAGCAGTTCTTC.

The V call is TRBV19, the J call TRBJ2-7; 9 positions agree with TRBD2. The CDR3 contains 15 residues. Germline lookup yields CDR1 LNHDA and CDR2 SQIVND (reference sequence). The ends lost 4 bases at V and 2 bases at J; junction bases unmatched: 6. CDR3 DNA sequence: TGTGCCAGTAGTAACGGACTAGCGTATACCTACGAGCAGTACTTC. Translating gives CASSNGLAYTYEQYF.

CDR3 nucleotide sequence: TGCGCCAGCAGCTTCGGCAGGGGTTTATACCAAGAGACCCAGTACTTC. It translates to CASSFGRGLYQETQYF. This chain connects TRBV5-1 to TRBJ2-5, with D perhaps matching TRBD1 (6 bases). The CDR3 runs 16 residues. CDR1 and CDR2 (germline): SGHRS, YFSETQ. V lost 2 bases and J 0 bases, leaving 14 bases between the germline ends.

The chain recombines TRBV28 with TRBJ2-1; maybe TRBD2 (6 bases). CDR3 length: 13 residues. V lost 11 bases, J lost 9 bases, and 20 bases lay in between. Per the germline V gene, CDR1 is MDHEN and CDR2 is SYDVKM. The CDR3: CAGSRRLDGEQFF. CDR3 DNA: TGTGCCGGATCGAGGAGACTAGACGGTGAGCAGTTCTTC.

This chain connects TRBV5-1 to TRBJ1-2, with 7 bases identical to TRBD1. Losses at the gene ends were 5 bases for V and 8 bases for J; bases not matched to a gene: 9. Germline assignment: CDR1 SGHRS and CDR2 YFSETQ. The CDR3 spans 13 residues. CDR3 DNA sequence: TGCGCCAGCAGAACCGGGACAGTTGGGGGCTACACCTTC. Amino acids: CASRTGTVGGYTF.

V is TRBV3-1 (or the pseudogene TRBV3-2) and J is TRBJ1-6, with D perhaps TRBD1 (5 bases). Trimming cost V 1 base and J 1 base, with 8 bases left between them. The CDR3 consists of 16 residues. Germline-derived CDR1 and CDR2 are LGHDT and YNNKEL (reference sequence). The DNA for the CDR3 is TGTGCCAGCAGCCAAGTGGGGCTGTCCTATAATTCACCCCTCCACTTT. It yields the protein CASSQVGLSYNSPLHF.

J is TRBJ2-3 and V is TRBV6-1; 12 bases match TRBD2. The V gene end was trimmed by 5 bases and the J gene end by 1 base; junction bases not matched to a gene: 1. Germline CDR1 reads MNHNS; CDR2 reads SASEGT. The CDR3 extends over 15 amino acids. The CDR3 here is CASSRTSGGTDTQYF. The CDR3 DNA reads TGTGCCAGCAGTCGGACTAGCGGGGGCACAGATACGCAGTATTTT.

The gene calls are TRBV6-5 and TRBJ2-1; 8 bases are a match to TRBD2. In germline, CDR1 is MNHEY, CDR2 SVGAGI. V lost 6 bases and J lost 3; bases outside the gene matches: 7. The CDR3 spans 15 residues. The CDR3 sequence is CASSSWAGGYNEQFF. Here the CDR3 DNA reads TGTGCCAGCAGCAGCTGGGCGGGAGGCTACAATGAGCAGTTCTTC.

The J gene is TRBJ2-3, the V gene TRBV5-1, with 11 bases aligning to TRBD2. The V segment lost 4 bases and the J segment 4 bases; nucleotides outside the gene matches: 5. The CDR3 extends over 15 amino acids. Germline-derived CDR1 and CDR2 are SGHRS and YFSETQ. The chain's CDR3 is CASSKTSGISDTQYF. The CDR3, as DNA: TGCGCCAGCAGCAAGACTAGCGGGATCTCAGATACGCAGTATTTT.

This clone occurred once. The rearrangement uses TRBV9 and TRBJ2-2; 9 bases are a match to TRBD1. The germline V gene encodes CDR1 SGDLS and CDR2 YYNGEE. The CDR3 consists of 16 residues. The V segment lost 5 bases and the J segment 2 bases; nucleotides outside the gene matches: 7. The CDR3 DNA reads TGTGCCAGCAGAGCCCCGGGACAGGGCAACACCGGGGAGCTGTTTTTT. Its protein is CASRAPGQGNTGELFF.

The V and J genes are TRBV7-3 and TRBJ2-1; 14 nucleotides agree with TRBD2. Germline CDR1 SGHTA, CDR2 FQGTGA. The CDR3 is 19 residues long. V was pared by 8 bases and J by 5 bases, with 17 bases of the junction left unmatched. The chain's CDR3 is CASALFGGTSGRGNNEQFF. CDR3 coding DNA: TGTGCCAGCGCCCTTTTCGGCGGGACTAGCGGGAGAGGGAACAATGAGCAGTTCTTC. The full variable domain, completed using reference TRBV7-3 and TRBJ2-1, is GAGVSQTPSNKVTEKGKYVELRCDPISGHTALYWYRQSLGQGPEFLIYFQGTGAADDSGLPNDRFFAVRPEGSVSTLKIQRTERGDSAVYLCASALFGGTSGRGNNEQFFGPGTRLTVL.